This T cell receptor (beta chain) was sequenced for a study of blood T cell repertoires in COVID-19. In germline, CDR1 is SGHDT, CDR2 YYEEEE. V lost 1 base to trimming and J lost 2 bases, with 7 bases between them. This CDR3 contains 14 residues. Measured with immunoSEQ multiplex PCR; TCRdb has only the in-frame clones, and not every one. The data show fewer than 250,000 clones, about 85% seen once. Material for sequencing was PBMCs or T cells enriched from blood (not recorded which). This TCR came from a man under 40 who had recovered from COVID-19. The J gene is TRBJ1-3, the V gene TRBV5-6; no clear D gene. DNA for the CDR3: TGTGCCAGCAGCTTGCGAGAGCCTGGAAACACCATATATTTT. This sequence encodes CASSLREPGNTIYF.